These 9 T cell receptor beta chains share one sample of origin, sequenced in a study of blood T cell repertoires in COVID-19. Some clones are missing from TCRdb's copy, which holds only in-frame ones; the method was immunoSEQ multiplex PCR. Found here are over 200,000 clones, about four fifths of them singletons; the top ten hold approximately 8.1%. The material sequenced was peripheral blood. Every receptor here comes from a woman between 45 and 65 years old with active or convalescent COVID-19.

This clone showed up just once. The chain employs TRBV29-1 and TRBJ2-1; a possible D gene is TRBD1 (5 bases). Trimming shortened V by 7 bases and J by 0 bases, and 13 bases separated the two germline ends. This CDR3 comprises 14 residues. Germline CDR1 and CDR2: SQVTM and ANQGSEA. CDR3 loop: CSAARGSSYNEQFF. The CDR3, as DNA: TGCAGCGCTGCTAGGGGCAGCTCCTACAATGAGCAGTTCTTC.

This sequence joins TRBV2 and TRBJ2-7; no clear D. The CDR3 has 12 amino acids. The V end lost 6 bases, the J end lost 4 bases, and 10 bases lay between the germline ends. Germline V gives CDR1 SNHLY, CDR2 FYNNEI. This chain's CDR3 is CASSSTGYEQYV. The CDR3, as DNA: TGTGCCAGCAGCTCAACCGGTTACGAGCAGTACGTC.

The chain uses TRBV6-4 and TRBJ2-1; TRBD1 might be the D (6 bases). CDR1 MRHNA and CDR2 SNTAGT come from the germline V gene. This CDR3 spans 15 amino acids. The V gene lost 5 bases and the J gene lost 6 bases, with 17 bases spanning the gap. CDR3 in amino acids: CASSSTVDRINEQFF. CDR3 coding DNA: TGTGCCAGCAGTTCCACCGTCGACAGGATCAATGAGCAGTTCTTC.

The chain couples TRBV3-1 (or the pseudogene TRBV3-2) to TRBJ1-1, with TRBD1 matching 10 bases. With V trimmed by 1 base and J by 8 bases, 4 bases remained unmatched. CDR1 is LGHDT and CDR2 is YNNKEL in the germline V gene (reference sequence). This CDR3 has 14 residues. The CDR3: CASSQGRDRGEAFF. CDR3 coding DNA: TGTGCCAGCAGCCAAGGCCGGGACAGGGGAGAAGCTTTCTTT.

This clone was seen a few times. The CDR3 bases are TGTGCCAGCAGCCAAGACAGGGTGAAGGGCTACACCTTC. Translating it yields CASSQDRVKGYTF. The J gene is TRBJ1-2, the V gene TRBV3-1 (or the pseudogene TRBV3-2); possibly TRBD1 for D (5 bases). The CDR3 has 13 amino acids. The germline CDR1 and CDR2 sequences are LGHDT and YNNKEL (reference sequence). Deletions cut 0 bases from V and 8 bases from J, with 10 bases between.

The chain couples TRBV5-4 to TRBJ2-2; 8 bases are shared with TRBD2. Germline lookup yields CDR1 SGHNT and CDR2 YYREEE (reference sequence). The V and J ends lost 2 bases and 3 bases, in that order; junction bases with no gene match: 6. The CDR3 is 16 amino acids. For the CDR3, the DNA is TGTGCCAGCAGCTTCAGGAGCGGGGGTTACACCGGGGAGCTGTTTTTT. Translated: CASSFRSGGYTGELFF.

The V call is TRBV5-5, the J call TRBJ1-5; 7 nucleotides match TRBD1. CDR3 length equals 15 residues. The V gene end was trimmed by 3 bases and the J gene end by 3 bases; junction bases not matched to a gene: 6. Germline assignment: CDR1 SGHKS and CDR2 YYEKEE (reference sequence). This CDR3 reads CASSSRTGINQPQHF. The CDR3 region has the DNA TGTGCCAGCAGCTCTCGGACAGGTATCAATCAGCCCCAGCATTTT. Complete variable domain (other parts from reference TRBV5-5 and TRBJ1-5): DAGVTQSPTHLIKTRGQQVTLRCSPISGHKSVSWYQQVLGQGPQFIFQYYEKEERGRGNFPDRFSARQFPNYSSELNVNALLLGDSALYLCASSSRTGINQPQHFGDGTRLSIL.

This clone was observed a handful of times. This sequence joins TRBV15 and TRBJ1-1; weak D call: TRBD1 (5 bases). CDR1 and CDR2 from the germline V gene are LNHNV and YYDKDF (reference sequence). V was trimmed by 0 bases and J by 6 bases, leaving 8 bases between them. This CDR3 region has 13 residues. CDR3 DNA: TGTGCCACCAGCAGAGATCAGGGCGCTGAAGCTTTCTTT. It specifies CATSRDQGAEAFF.

The chain uses TRBV24-1 and TRBJ2-3; TRBD1 matches at 8 bases. Germline lookup yields CDR1 KGHDR and CDR2 SFDVKD. The CDR3 covers 18 residues. With 0 bases clipped from V and 6 bases from J, the junction kept 13 bases outside the gene matches. CDR3 nucleotide sequence: TGTGCCACCAGTGATTTGCACGTGCCCGGACAGGGTGTGGATACGCAGTATTTT. Its translation is CATSDLHVPGQGVDTQYF.